The 21 T cell receptor beta chains below were found in one sample sequenced in a study of metastatic and nonmetastatic thyroid tumors. MiXCR reprocessed the PCR reads for TCRdb. The table records 21,000 or so clones, 10% to 11% of them present only once. Thyroid surgery was performed in patients who had received no treatment beforehand. Specimen: blood. These TCRs come from a female donor with papillary thyroid cancer or a benign thyroid nodule (not recorded which). Some clones in this sample may be carry-over from other donors' samples.

The table lists this clone with many counts. J is TRBJ1-5 and V is TRBV6-1; D call uncertain. Trimming took 5 bases from V and 5 from J, leaving 19 bases between them. This CDR3 has 16 residues. CDR1 is MNHNS and CDR2 is SASEGT in the germline V gene. The CDR3, as DNA: TGTGCCAGCAGTCCCCGCCCCCGTGACACAGATCAGCCCCAGCATTTT. As protein: CASSPRPRDTDQPQHF.

This clone occurred many times. The CDR3 nucleotides read TGCGCCAGCAGCGCCCAACCCAGGGGTAATGAGCAGTTCTTC. Translating it yields CASSAQPRGNEQFF. The rearrangement joins TRBV5-1 to TRBJ2-1; possibly TRBD1 for D (6 bases). The germline V gene encodes CDR1 SGHRS and CDR2 YFSETQ. This CDR3 has 14 residues. V was pared by 4 bases and J by 7 bases, with 15 bases between.

This clone was observed at least ten times. Other DNA sequences within the sample encode an identical CDR3. The chain couples TRBV28 to TRBJ2-7, with a possible D match to TRBD1 (5 bases). The ends were cut back, 9 bases at V and 3 bases at J, with 27 bases in the middle. CDR1 MDHEN and CDR2 SYDVKM come from the germline V gene. This CDR3 region has 17 residues. CDR3 sequence (DNA): TGTGCCAGTAGATTCGGCCAGATCAGGGAAGGTGGCTACGAGCAGTACTTC. Translated: CASRFGQIREGGYEQYF.

This clone was found once. The conserved closing phenylalanine or tryptophan is absent in this CDR3, likely reflecting a read error. Because the CDR3's place on the DNA is in doubt, the DNA is left out and the CDR3 is given as listed by TCRdb. This rearrangement joins TRBV12-3 or TRBV12-4 to TRBJ2-1; the table assigns TRBD2, which was not confirmed against the DNA. Both ends counted, the CDR3 spans 16 residues. The CDR3 reads CASSPPGLAGYNEHFS.

This clone was found many times. The J gene is TRBJ2-2, the V gene TRBV5-8; no clear D gene. The CDR3 has 12 amino acids. Germline V gives CDR1 SGHTS, CDR2 YDEGEE. V was cut by 8 bases and J by 4 bases, with 9 bases left in between. This CDR3 is CARVETTGELFF. In nucleotides, the CDR3 is TGTGCCAGGGTCGAGACCACCGGGGAGCTGTTTTTT.

This clone is classed as medium-sized. The chain has TRBV28 and TRBJ1-1; D is unclear. Per the germline V gene, CDR1 is MDHEN and CDR2 is SYDVKM. Trimming shortened V by 7 bases and J by 5 bases, and 20 bases separated the two germline ends. CDR3 size: 15 residues. CDR3 residues: CASTNNVRMATEAFF. CDR3 in DNA: TGTGCCAGCACCAACAACGTACGGATGGCGACTGAAGCTTTCTTT.

This clone is labeled as medium-sized. The V and J genes are TRBV28 and TRBJ2-7; 16 nucleotides agree with TRBD2. This CDR3 is built from 18 residues. The ends lost 5 bases at V and 1 base at J; junction bases unmatched: 8. CDR1 is MDHEN, CDR2 SYDVKM, per germline. The CDR3 DNA follows: TGTGCCAGCAGTGATCCCGGGACTAGCGGGAGGGATTCCTACGAGCAGTACTTC. This translates into CASSDPGTSGRDSYEQYF. Looking up the rest from reference TRBV28 and TRBJ2-7 gives the full variable domain: DVKVTQSSRYLVKRTGEKVFLECVQDMDHENMFWYRQDPGLGLRLIYFSYDVKMKEKGDIPEGYSVSREKKERFSLILESASTNQTSMYLCASSDPGTSGRDSYEQYFGPGTRLTVT.

Judged by abundance, this clone is medium-sized (0.01 to 0.1%). Other DNA sequences of this sample code for an identical CDR3. This chain connects TRBV6-1 to TRBJ2-2, with 13 bases identical to TRBD2. Germline V gene sequence: CDR1 MNHNS, CDR2 SASEGT. With 6 bases clipped from V and 11 bases from J, the junction kept 9 bases outside the gene matches. This CDR3 contains 15 residues. The CDR3 region has the DNA TGTGCCAGCAGCGGGGGGACTAGCGGGAATCGTGAGCTGTTTTTT. This gives the protein CASSGGTSGNRELFF.

The chain is built from TRBV11-2 and TRBJ2-3; 9 bases line up with TRBD2. V gave up 4 bases and J gave up 2 bases; unmatched junction bases: 4. The CDR3 sequence is 15 residues long. Germline CDR1 reads SGHAT; CDR2 reads FQNNGV. Here the CDR3 reads CASSWGLALTDTQYF. In DNA, the CDR3 is TGTGCCAGCAGCTGGGGACTAGCTCTCACAGATACGCAGTATTTT.

This clone was seen many times. The V call is TRBV9, the J call TRBJ1-5, with TRBD1 as a possible D gene (5 bases). The CDR3 is 14 amino acids. V gave up 4 bases and J gave up 3 bases, with 11 bases separating them. CDR1 and CDR2 (germline): SGDLS, YYNGEE. The CDR3 here is CASSLGDINQPQHF. CDR3 sequence (DNA): TGTGCCAGCAGCCTGGGGGATATCAATCAGCCCCAGCATTTT.

About this clone: It may be a read error: a sequence one base away is much more abundant. Other DNA sequences in this sample translate to the same CDR3. The chain recombines TRBV5-4 with TRBJ2-2; no definite D call. CDR3 length equals 15 residues. Germline assignment: CDR1 SGHNT and CDR2 YYREEE (reference sequence). The CDR3 reads CASSFNFRDTGELFF. DNA of the CDR3: TGTGCCAGTAGCTTTAATTTTAGGGACACCGGGGAGCTGTTTTTT.

This clone was counted at least ten times. The chain employs TRBV15 and TRBJ2-3; 7 nucleotides line up with TRBD2. The CDR3 runs to 16 residues. V was clipped by 3 bases and J by 5 bases; unmatched bases: 11. Germline CDR1 reads LNHNV; CDR2 reads YYDKDF (reference sequence). CDR3: CATSRREGEPGDTQYF. The CDR3 bases are TGTGCCACCAGCAGGAGGGAGGGCGAACCGGGAGATACGCAGTATTTT.

This clone was counted at least ten times. CDR3 in amino acids: CASTSGAGTGGRYEQYF. Written as DNA, the CDR3 is TGTGCCAGTACCTCCGGGGCCGGGACAGGGGGCCGATACGAGCAGTACTTC. The V call is TRBV19, the J call TRBJ2-7; 12 nucleotides match TRBD1. Germline CDR1 reads LNHDA; CDR2 reads SQIVND (reference sequence). J was trimmed by 4 bases and V by 7 bases; bases with no gene match: 14. The CDR3 totals 17 residues.

This clone was counted at least ten times. A read error may explain this, as a much larger clone is one base away. Other DNA sequences in this sample translate to the same CDR3. The V and J genes are TRBV6-1 and TRBJ1-1; D may be TRBD1 (5 bases). This CDR3 is 13 amino acids long. Per the germline V gene, CDR1 is MNHNS and CDR2 is SASEGT. The CDR3 is CASSGGGGTEAFF. DNA for the CDR3: TGTGCCAGCAGCGGGGGGGGTGGCACTGAGGCTTTCTTT.

This clone was seen only a few times. The genes are TRBV6-1 and TRBJ2-7, with D perhaps matching TRBD1 (5 bases). Germline V gives CDR1 MNHNS, CDR2 SASEGT. V lost 7 bases, J lost 4 bases, and 17 bases lay in between. This CDR3 has 14 residues. The CDR3 region is CASKFWQGGYEQYF. The CDR3 bases are TGTGCCAGCAAATTTTGGCAGGGTGGTTACGAGCAGTACTTC.

This clone was recorded many times. The chain carries TRBV7-6 and TRBJ2-7, with TRBD1 as a possible D gene (6 bases). CDR1 SGHVS and CDR2 FNYEAQ come from the germline V gene. Trimming removed 5 bases at V and 1 base at J, with 12 bases between. The CDR3 runs to 14 residues. The DNA of the CDR3 is TGTGCCAGCAGCCCTAGAGGACAGTCCTACGAGCAGTACTTC. This sequence encodes CASSPRGQSYEQYF.

A note on this clone: A much larger clone lies one base from this, so it may be a read error. The chain has TRBV29-1 and TRBJ2-1, with a weak D call TRBD1 (6 bases). Germline CDR1 reads SQVTM; CDR2 reads ANQGSEA. The V gene lost 7 bases and the J gene lost 7 bases, with 17 bases spanning the gap. CDR3 length: 13 residues. CDR3 DNA: TGCAGCGGGAATAGGGGGAGTTTAAATGAGCAGTTCTTC. Its translation is CSGNRGSLNEQFF.

This clone has at least ten counts. CDR3 region: CASSAITDSPLHF. As DNA, the CDR3 is TGTGCCAGCAGCGCCATTACAGATTCACCCCTCCACTTT. The genes are TRBV9 and TRBJ1-6; no clear D. The V end was cut by 3 bases, the J end by 8 bases, with 9 bases between. Germline lookup yields CDR1 SGDLS and CDR2 YYNGEE. The CDR3 is 13 amino acids.

This clone was seen repeatedly, ten times or more. V usage is TRBV30 and J usage is TRBJ1-4, with 7 bases matching TRBD1. The CDR3 has 12 residues. Germline V gene data show CDR1 as GTSNPN and CDR2 as SVGIG (reference sequence). With V trimmed by 8 bases and J by 11 bases, 11 bases remained unmatched. The CDR3 DNA sequence: TGTGCCCATAGGACAGGTGGGAGGAAACTGTTTTTT. Translating it yields CAHRTGGRKLFF. Variable domain in full (rest from reference TRBV30 and TRBJ1-4): SQTIHQWPATLVQPVGSPLSLECTVEGTSNPNLYWYRQAAGRGLQLLFYSVGIGQISSEVPQNLSASRPQDRQFILSSKKLLLSDSGFYLCAHRTGGRKLFFGSGTQLSVL.

This clone was detected many times. V is TRBV11-2 and J is TRBJ2-2; possible D gene TRBD2, 5 bases. Trimming left V 4 bases short and J 6 bases short, with 9 bases between. This CDR3 is 13 amino acids long. Germline assignment: CDR1 SGHAT and CDR2 FQNNGV. The DNA for the CDR3 is TGTGCCAGCAGCTACCTGAGGGCCGGGGAGCTGTTTTTT. As protein: CASSYLRAGELFF.

This clone was found many times. Other DNA sequences within the sample encode an identical CDR3. The genes are TRBV15 and TRBJ2-7; 10 positions match TRBD2. Germline V gives CDR1 LNHNV, CDR2 YYDKDF (reference sequence). This CDR3 has 18 residues. The V and J ends lost 1 base and 1 base, in that order; junction bases with no gene match: 10. CDR3 coding DNA: TGTGCCACCAGCAGAGCTCTACCCGGGACTAGCGTTTCCTACGAGCAGTACTTC. Translating it yields CATSRALPGTSVSYEQYF.